This T cell receptor beta chain was retrieved from a study of Graves' ophthalmopathy and Graves' hyperthyroidism. Germline assignment: CDR1 LNHDA and CDR2 SQIVND (reference sequence). There are 14 residues in the CDR3. The ends lost 7 bases at V and 1 base at J; junction bases unmatched: 7. This clonotype was observed many times. The authors amplified TCR beta CDR3 regions from RNA transcripts. Second-round multiplex PCR came after first-round RT-PCR with HTBI primers. TCRdb used MiXCR to reprocess the multiplex PCR reads, holding one entry per CDR3 protein. The sample lists under 350,000 distinct CDR3 sequences; roughly 17% were seen once.

The TCR was taken from an adult man with Graves' ophthalmopathy. The sequenced material came from peripheral blood. V gene TRBV19 combines with J gene TRBJ2-7; 7 bases match TRBD1. This CDR3 reads CASKLTGKSYEQYF. The CDR3 nucleotides are TGTGCCAGTAAGCTGACAGGGAAATCCTACGAGCAGTACTTC.